This T cell receptor beta chain appears in the sequencing data of a study of cytomegalovirus exposure and HLA in healthy donors. Study summary: The 100 to 150 validation repertoires and the roughly 690 first-cohort repertoires shared a platform, a later analysis reported. The study, taken as a whole, reports: Using the classifier, cytomegalovirus status was reportedly diagnosed with high specificity and sensitivity. TCR clusters originating in the first cohort tended to co-occur in the roughly 120 validation repertoires, according to a later analysis. The authors enumerated around 150 TCR beta chains as linked to cytomegalovirus.

Points on this clone: Its antigen remains unknown.

Profiling relied on immunoSEQ multiplex PCR, and the TCRdb table lists in-frame clones only, not all of them. The sample lists 150,000 to 250,000 clones, approximately 80% occurring once. Germline lookup yields CDR1 SNHLY and CDR2 FYNNEI. The V and J ends lost 5 bases and 2 bases respectively, with 13 bases between them. The CDR3 spans 14 residues. The receptor was derived from a woman under 40 in good health and CMV-seropositive. The specimen sequenced was PBMCs. This chain connects TRBV2 to TRBJ2-7; no definite D call. The CDR3 DNA follows: TGTGCCAGCAGTTTCTATGACACAACCTACGAGCAGTACTTC. Translated: CASSFYDTTYEQYF.